The 27 T cell receptor beta chains reported below all come from one sample, sequenced in a study of CD8+CD57+ T cells in acquired aplastic anemia. Sequencing involved patients with CD8+CD57+ cell expansion previously shown by flow cytometry. Genomic DNA, serving as template, underwent TCR beta VDJ and CDR3 profiling. TCRdb processed the reads anew with MiXCR; each CDR3 protein has one entry. The profile shows about 180,000 distinct CDR3 sequences, 45% to 60% of them singletons. The specimen was sorted CD4+, CD8+, or CD8+CD57+ T cells (not recorded which) from PBMCs. These receptors came from a human donor with aplastic anemia.

This clonotype occurred a few times. Given a much more abundant clone one base away, this may be a read error. The chain links TRBV7-9 to TRBJ1-6; no definite D call. Trimming shortened V by 2 bases and J by 8 bases, and 7 bases separated the two germline ends. The CDR3 extends over 13 amino acids. Germline V gives CDR1 SEHNR, CDR2 FQNEAQ (reference sequence). The CDR3 DNA reads as TGTGCCAGCAGCTTATCCGGGGATTCACCCCTCCACTTT. Amino acid sequence: CASSLSGDSPLHF.

This sequence joins TRBV27 and TRBJ2-3, with D tentatively TRBD1 (6 bases). The CDR3 totals 15 residues. CDR1 MNHEY and CDR2 SMNVEV come from the germline V gene (reference sequence). The germline V and J ends were trimmed by 9 bases and 5 bases, with 21 bases remaining between them. CDR3 sequence (DNA): TGTGCCAGTTCACATACTAGGGGGAACGGAGATACGCAGTATTTT. It translates to CASSHTRGNGDTQYF.

This chain links TRBV19 with TRBJ2-1; D remains ambiguous. CDR3 length: 12 residues. CDR1 LNHDA and CDR2 SQIVND come from the germline V gene (reference sequence). Trimming removed 2 bases from V and 10 bases from J, with 9 bases in between. CDR3 in amino acids: CASSIFGIEQFF. CDR3 bases: TGTGCCAGTAGTATATTTGGCATCGAGCAGTTCTTC.

Turning to this clonotype: The junction and the germline gene differ at one end; a read error may be behind it. This chain links TRBV7-7 with TRBJ2-7, with 8 bases aligning to TRBD1. There are 15 residues in the CDR3. The germline CDR1 and CDR2 sequences are SSHAT and FNYEAQ (reference sequence). CDR3 DNA: TGTGCTAGCAGCCCAGGGGGCGTCAGCTCCTACGAGCAGTACTTC. Translated: CASSPGGVSSYEQYF.

The rearrangement joins TRBV19 to TRBJ1-1; D is uncertain. Germline CDR1 LNHDA, CDR2 SQIVND (reference sequence). This CDR3 contains 13 residues. The V and J ends lost 2 bases and 2 bases respectively, with 6 bases between them. The CDR3 spells CASSIRFNTEAFF. CDR3 bases: TGTGCCAGTAGTATAAGGTTCAACACTGAAGCTTTCTTT.

There are a few counts of this clonotype. The chain recombines TRBV28 with TRBJ2-7, with D perhaps matching TRBD1 (6 bases). CDR3 length equals 14 residues. Germline loops: CDR1 MDHEN, CDR2 SYDVKM. V was cut by 6 bases and J by 1 base, with 13 bases left in between. CDR3 nucleotides: TGTGCCAGCAGACCACTCCAGGGGTCCTACGAGCAGTACTTC. Translated: CASRPLQGSYEQYF.

This clonotype was seen at least ten times. The genes are TRBV20-1 and TRBJ1-1; no clear D gene. This CDR3 is 13 amino acids long. Germline CDR1 and CDR2: DFQATT and SNEGSKA (reference sequence). V dropped 6 bases and J dropped 7 bases, with 18 bases sitting between them. CDR3 sequence reads: CSAKRESLYEAFF. For the CDR3, the DNA is TGCAGTGCAAAGAGGGAGTCCCTATATGAAGCTTTCTTT.

This clonotype has at least ten counts. The CDR3 loop is CASSPRPGELFF. CDR3 nucleotides: TGTGCCAGCAGTCCCCGGCCCGGGGAGCTGTTTTTT. The chain employs TRBV6-1 and TRBJ2-2; D is uncertain. Germline V gives CDR1 MNHNS, CDR2 SASEGT. Trimming removed 5 bases at V and 6 bases at J, with 7 bases between. The CDR3 consists of 12 residues.

In its sample, this clonotype was seen a few times. The rearrangement uses TRBV10-3 and TRBJ1-1; 7 positions agree with TRBD1. This CDR3 is 14 amino acids long. Germline V gene lookup returns CDR1 ENHRY and CDR2 SYGVKD. The ends lost 4 bases at V and 1 base at J; junction bases unmatched: 3. The CDR3 nucleotides are TGTGCCATCAGTGCAGGGGGGAAGAACACTGAAGCTTTCTTT. Its protein is CAISAGGKNTEAFF.

V usage is TRBV5-6 and J usage is TRBJ1-2; tentative D call: TRBD1 (5 bases). V dropped 0 bases and J dropped 6 bases, with 9 bases sitting between them. Germline loops: CDR1 SGHDT, CDR2 YYEEEE. The length of the CDR3 is 13 residues. CDR3 nucleotide sequence: TGTGCCAGCAGCTTGGGTGTCAGGGATGGCTACACCTTC. Its translation is CASSLGVRDGYTF.

This clonotype was observed at least ten times. V is TRBV19 and J is TRBJ1-5; 7 bases line up with TRBD1. The CDR3 is 14 residues long. With V trimmed by 7 bases and J by 10 bases, 13 bases remained unmatched. The V gene's germline CDR1 is LNHDA and CDR2 SQIVND (reference sequence). The CDR3 is CASTRQGISDPQHF. In DNA, the CDR3 is TGTGCCAGTACCCGACAGGGAATATCAGATCCCCAGCATTTT. The full variable domain, with the rest looked up from reference TRBV19 and TRBJ1-5, is DGGITQSPKYLFRKEGQNVTLSCEQNLNHDAMYWYRQDPGQGLRLIYYSQIVNDFQKGDIAEGYSVSREKKESFPLTVTSAQKNPTAFYLCASTRQGISDPQHFGDGTRLSIL.

This clonotype was observed at least ten times. The rearrangement uses TRBV20-1 and TRBJ2-7; maybe TRBD1 (5 bases). The CDR3 runs to 13 residues. Per germline, CDR1 DFQATT and CDR2 SNEGSKA (reference sequence). Trimming stripped 6 bases from V and 3 bases from J, with 15 bases between. CDR3 sequence (DNA): TGCAGTGCCCAGACAGCAAACTACTACGAGCAGTACTTC. This encodes CSAQTANYYEQYF.

The chain is built from TRBV5-4 and TRBJ1-1; D possibly corresponds to TRBD1 (5 bases). V was pared by 7 bases and J by 5 bases, with 9 bases between. Germline V gene lookup returns CDR1 SGHNT and CDR2 YYREEE (reference sequence). The length of the CDR3 is 11 residues. CDR3 sequence: CASGWGTEAFF. DNA for the CDR3: TGTGCCAGCGGCTGGGGGACTGAAGCTTTCTTT. Supplemented by reference TRBV5-4 and TRBJ1-1, the full variable domain reads ETGVTQSPTHLIKTRGQQVTLRCSSQSGHNTVSWYQQALGQGPQFIFQYYREEENGRGNFPPRFSGLQFPNYSSELNVNALELDDSALYLCASGWGTEAFFGQGTRLTVV.

V usage is TRBV5-5 and J usage is TRBJ2-3; D gene unclear. Trimming pared 2 bases from V and 4 bases from J, leaving 8 bases between. The CDR3 is made up of 13 amino acids. From germline, CDR1 is SGHKS and CDR2 YYEKEE (reference sequence). CDR3: CASSFSRADTQYF. The CDR3 DNA reads TGTGCCAGCAGCTTTAGTCGCGCAGATACGCAGTATTTT. The variable domain in full, with the rest retrieved from reference TRBV5-5 and TRBJ2-3, is DAGVTQSPTHLIKTRGQQVTLRCSPISGHKSVSWYQQVLGQGPQFIFQYYEKEERGRGNFPDRFSARQFPNYSSELNVNALLLGDSALYLCASSFSRADTQYFGPGTRLTVL.

The rearrangement links TRBV7-6 to TRBJ2-7; 7 positions agree with TRBD2. This CDR3 region has 14 residues. Germline lookup yields CDR1 SGHVS and CDR2 FNYEAQ. V trimming: 0 bases; J trimming: 7 bases; junction bases outside the gene matches: 6. The CDR3: CASSLAGGNDEQYF. The CDR3 DNA reads as TGTGCCAGCAGCTTAGCGGGAGGGAACGATGAGCAGTACTTC. The whole variable domain, remainder taken from reference TRBV7-6 and TRBJ2-7, is GAGVSQSPRYKVTKRGQDVALRCDPISGHVSLYWYRQALGQGPEFLTYFNYEAQQDKSGLPNDRFSAERPEGSISTLTIQRTEQRDSAMYRCASSLAGGNDEQYFGPGTRLTVT.

The rearrangement uses TRBV29-1 and TRBJ1-2; maybe TRBD1 (6 bases). The CDR3 contains 13 residues. Germline lookup yields CDR1 SQVTM and CDR2 ANQGSEA. Trimming stripped 5 bases from V and 4 bases from J, with 14 bases between. CDR3 DNA sequence: TGCAGCGTTCGGGGAGGACAGTCCTATGGCTACACCTTC. Residues: CSVRGGQSYGYTF.

V usage is TRBV2 and J usage is TRBJ2-7, with 9 bases matching TRBD1. CDR1 is SNHLY and CDR2 is FYNNEI in the germline V gene. With 1 base clipped from V and 5 bases from J, the junction kept 9 bases outside the gene matches. This CDR3 comprises 16 residues. The CDR3 bases are TGTGCCAGCAGTGAAGATTTATGGGGACAGGGAAACGAGCAGTACTTC. Translation gives CASSEDLWGQGNEQYF. The variable domain in full, completed from reference TRBV2 and TRBJ2-7, reads EPEVTQTPSHQVTQMGQEVILRCVPISNHLYFYWYRQILGQKVEFLVSFYNNEISEKSEIFDDQFSVERPDGSNFTLKIRSTKLEDSAMYFCASSEDLWGQGNEQYFGPGTRLTVT.

About this clonotype: This may stem from a read error, because a much larger clone lies one nucleotide away. The CDR3 bases are TGTGCCGGCAGCCTCGGAGGGGGCGCGCACGATACGCAGTATTTT. The encoded protein is CAGSLGGGAHDTQYF. V is TRBV11-2 and J is TRBJ2-3; possible D gene TRBD1, 7 bases. Germline V gene sequence: CDR1 SGHAT, CDR2 FQNNGV. The CDR3 runs to 15 residues.

The chain combines TRBV5-1 with TRBJ2-2; D may be TRBD2 (6 bases). V was pared by 3 bases and J by 0 bases, with 9 bases between. CDR3 size: 15 residues. Germline assignment: CDR1 SGHRS and CDR2 YFSETQ. DNA for the CDR3: TGCGCCAGCAGCTGGAGGGACTCGAACACCGGGGAGCTGTTTTTT. Translating gives CASSWRDSNTGELFF.

There are a few counts of this clonotype. The chain joins TRBV24-1 to TRBJ1-3; D unresolved. There are 13 residues in the CDR3. With 4 bases removed from V and 0 bases from J, the gap between germline ends came to 3 bases. The germline gives CDR1 KGHDR, CDR2 SFDVKD. The CDR3 coding sequence is TGTGCCACCAGTGACGCCTCTGGAAACACCATATATTTT. Protein: CATSDASGNTIYF.

In regard to this clonotype: Given a much more abundant clone one base away, this may be a read error. J is TRBJ1-1 and V is TRBV12-3 or TRBV12-4; D gene ambiguous. The CDR3 runs to 12 residues. V shed 8 bases and J shed 12 bases, with 19 bases lying between them. CDR3 in amino acids: CASGNTGPSPFF. In DNA form, the CDR3 reads TGTGCCAGCGGAAATACCGGTCCCTCGCCTTTCTTT.

The sample holds many counts of this clonotype. The V call is TRBV20-1, the J call TRBJ2-1; no clear D. Trimming cost V 0 bases and J 0 bases, with 15 bases left between them. Germline V gene sequence: CDR1 DFQATT, CDR2 SNEGSKA (reference sequence). The CDR3 has 17 amino acids. CDR3 nucleotide sequence: TGCAGTGCTAGAGAGCAGAACAGCGTACGCTCCTACAATGAGCAGTTCTTC. Translation: CSAREQNSVRSYNEQFF.

The V and J genes are TRBV10-2 and TRBJ1-5; the D gene is possibly TRBD1 (5 bases). V lost 6 bases and J lost 3, with 12 bases in between. This CDR3 is 14 amino acids long. Germline V lookup: CDR1 WSHSY, CDR2 SAAADI. The CDR3 region has the DNA TGCGCCAGCAGATGGGGGGGAACCAATCAGCCCCAGCATTTT. Its translation is CASRWGGTNQPQHF.

As for this clonotype: A read error may produce the germline difference seen at one junction end. This chain links TRBV7-6 with TRBJ2-2; the match to TRBD2 covers 12 bases. This CDR3 contains 16 residues. Germline CDR1 SGHVS, CDR2 FNYEAQ. The CDR3 sequence is CASSRTSGGFPGELFF. The CDR3 region has the DNA TGTGCCAGCAGCCGTACTAGCGGGGGGTTCCCCGGGGAGCTGTTCTTT.

The gene calls are TRBV5-4 and TRBJ1-1; TRBD1 might be the D (6 bases). Germline-derived CDR1 and CDR2 are SGHNT and YYREEE (reference sequence). The CDR3 consists of 15 residues. Trimming took off 3 bases at V and 0 bases at J, with 12 bases between the two ends. The CDR3 DNA reads as TGTGCCAGCAGCTCGGGGGGGCAGTTGAACACTGAAGCTTTCTTT. Its protein is CASSSGGQLNTEAFF.

The table lists this clonotype with many counts. The chain couples TRBV9 to TRBJ2-1; the D gene is possibly TRBD1 (6 bases). The CDR3 runs to 15 residues. Trimming stripped 3 bases from V and 9 bases from J, with 19 bases between. CDR1 and CDR2 from the germline V gene are SGDLS and YYNGEE. CDR3 sequence: CASSALIGRGSEQFF. The CDR3 DNA reads TGTGCCAGCAGCGCCCTAATTGGCAGGGGATCTGAGCAGTTCTTC.

This clonotype appeared many times. The rearrangement uses TRBV11-1 and TRBJ2-5; 7 nucleotides align to TRBD1. The germline V gene has CDR1 SGHAT and CDR2 FQDESV (reference sequence). Trimming cost V 2 bases and J 5 bases; bases outside gene matches: 8. This CDR3 has 15 residues. CDR3 DNA: TGTGCCAGCAGCTTAAGGGAACAGGGGACGGAGACCCAGTACTTC. Translation gives CASSLREQGTETQYF. Using reference TRBV11-1 and TRBJ2-5 for the parts outside the CDR3, the full variable domain is EAEVAQSPRYKITEKSQAVAFWCDPISGHATLYWYRQILGQGPELLVQFQDESVVDDSQLPKDRFSAERLKGVDSTLKIQPAELGDSAMYLCASSLREQGTETQYFGPGTRLLVL.